A single sample is the source of the 16 T cell receptor beta chains below, sequenced in a study of T-cell memory formation after mild COVID-19. TCRdb itself ran the 5' RACE reads through MiXCR, one entry per CDR3 protein. Here the sample spans around 160,000 distinct CDR3 sequences, 11% being singletons. The sample taken for sequencing was PBMCs or a T cell subset sorted from them (not recorded which). These receptors all stem from a man in his late teens or twenties who had mild COVID-19 (a few samples of this study predate the infection). Cell type and time point are not known.

This clonotype has just a few counts. This chain links TRBV12-3 or TRBV12-4 with TRBJ2-5; a possible D gene is TRBD1 (6 bases). This CDR3 spans 13 amino acids. Trimming stripped 5 bases from V and 1 base from J, with 8 bases between. The CDR3 sequence: CASSQGFQETQYF. CDR3 coding DNA: TGTGCCAGCAGTCAGGGGTTCCAAGAGACCCAGTACTTC.

The chain recombines TRBV5-1 with TRBJ2-3; D remains ambiguous. The CDR3 is made up of 16 amino acids. Trimming removed 0 bases from V and 1 base from J, with 12 bases in between. CDR1 SGHRS and CDR2 YFSETQ come from the germline V gene. CDR3 protein: CASSLDSGLGTDTQYF. The CDR3 bases are TGCGCCAGCAGCTTGGATTCGGGCCTCGGCACAGATACGCAGTATTTT.

This clonotype occurred a few times. The chain has TRBV10-2 and TRBJ2-3; no definite D call. Germline assignment: CDR1 WSHSY and CDR2 SAAADI. V was pared by 6 bases and J by 6 bases, with 13 bases between. This CDR3 contains 13 residues. CDR3 loop: CASSASRADTQYF. In DNA form, the CDR3 reads TGCGCCAGCAGCGCTTCTAGAGCGGATACGCAGTATTTT.

This clonotype has more than one count but fewer than ten. As DNA, the CDR3 is TGTGCCGTCACAGATACGCAGTATTTT. It encodes CAVTDTQYF. V is TRBV7-9 and J is TRBJ2-3; D unresolved. V was pared by 11 bases and J by 2 bases, with 2 bases between. CDR3 length equals 9 residues. The V gene's germline CDR1 is SEHNR and CDR2 FQNEAQ (reference sequence).

This clonotype was recorded many times. The chain recombines TRBV2 with TRBJ2-1; D might be TRBD1 (5 bases). Trimming left V 7 bases short and J 5 bases short, with 9 bases between. CDR1 and CDR2 from the germline V gene are SNHLY and FYNNEI. The CDR3 length is 12 residues. The CDR3 DNA follows: TGTGCCAGCACAGGGTTGGACAATGAGCAGTTCTTC. Residues: CASTGLDNEQFF.

This clonotype came up a few times. This sequence joins TRBV12-3 or TRBV12-4 and TRBJ1-2; 7 bases match TRBD1. V shed 1 base and J 7 bases; nucleotides not matched to a gene: 3. The CDR3 runs to 13 residues. The CDR3 DNA follows: TGTGCCAGCAGTTTAGAGGGGGCGAGTGGCTACACCTTC. Translating gives CASSLEGASGYTF.

V and J are TRBV7-7 and TRBJ2-2, with TRBD2 as a possible D gene (5 bases). The CDR3 runs to 14 residues. Trimming shortened V by 5 bases and J by 1 base, and 8 bases separated the two germline ends. The germline CDR1 and CDR2 sequences are SSHAT and FNYEAQ (reference sequence). Written as DNA, the CDR3 is TGTGCCAGCAGCCAGGACTGGAACACCGGGGAGCTGTTTTTT. Its translation is CASSQDWNTGELFF.

This clonotype was counted between two and nine times. V usage is TRBV20-1 and J usage is TRBJ1-1, with 9 bases lining up with TRBD1. After removal of 6 bases from V and 6 bases from J, the junction contained 8 bases not matched to a gene. The CDR3 runs 13 residues. Germline CDR1 and CDR2: DFQATT and SNEGSKA (reference sequence). The CDR3 sequence: CSAETGGHPEAFF. For the CDR3, the DNA is TGCAGTGCGGAAACAGGGGGCCACCCTGAAGCTTTCTTT.

This clonotype was recorded at least ten times. The genes are TRBV6-5 and TRBJ2-5, with a tentative D call TRBD1 (6 bases). CDR1 MNHEY and CDR2 SVGAGI come from the germline V gene. Deletions cut 5 bases from V and 5 bases from J, with 9 bases between. This CDR3 is 12 amino acids long. CDR3: CASSHREETQYF. The CDR3 DNA reads TGTGCCAGCAGTCACAGGGAGGAGACCCAGTACTTC.

This clonotype was counted between two and nine times. The chain is built from TRBV6-2 or TRBV6-3 and TRBJ1-5; D uncertain. Germline V gene sequence: CDR1 MNHEY, CDR2 SVGEGT. This CDR3 region has 12 residues. The V end lost 6 bases, the J end lost 6 bases, and 9 bases lay between the germline ends. The CDR3 DNA sequence: TGTGCCAGCAGCGGGAGGGCTCAGCCCCAGCATTTT. Its translation: CASSGRAQPQHF.

This clonotype was counted many times. The chain joins TRBV7-2 to TRBJ2-5, with TRBD1 identical over 8 bases. The CDR3 runs 14 residues. Germline CDR1 is SGHTA and CDR2 is FQGNSA. V shed 1 base, J shed 2 bases, and the junction held 0 bases outside the gene matches. CDR3 loop: CASSLDRGQETQYF. The CDR3 DNA reads as TGTGCCAGCAGCTTAGACAGGGGGCAAGAGACCCAGTACTTC.

This clonotype was counted a few times. The chain uses TRBV6-5 and TRBJ1-6; tentative D call: TRBD1 (6 bases). CDR3 length equals 13 residues. Germline V lookup: CDR1 MNHEY, CDR2 SVGAGI. The V gene lost 5 bases and the J gene lost 9 bases, with 11 bases spanning the gap. CDR3 amino acids: CASSIKGVSPLHF. The DNA of the CDR3 is TGTGCCAGCAGTATCAAGGGGGTTTCACCCCTCCACTTT.

The V call is TRBV5-1, the J call TRBJ1-3; 8 bases fit TRBD1. V trimming: 9 bases; J trimming: 2 bases; junction bases outside the gene matches: 13. Germline V lookup: CDR1 SGHRS, CDR2 YFSETQ. The length of the CDR3 is 16 residues. This chain's CDR3 is CAISSGQGWPGNTIYF. The CDR3 DNA follows: TGCGCCATCAGTTCCGGACAGGGTTGGCCTGGAAACACCATATATTTT. The variable domain in full, with the rest retrieved from reference TRBV5-1 and TRBJ1-3, is KAGVTQTPRYLIKTRGQQVTLSCSPISGHRSVSWYQQTPGQGLQFLFEYFSETQRNKGNFPGRFSGRQFSNSRSEMNVSTLELGDSALYLCAISSGQGWPGNTIYFGEGSWLTVV.

This clonotype was detected a few times. This chain connects TRBV7-9 to TRBJ1-2; D is unresolved. There are 14 residues in the CDR3. Germline lookup yields CDR1 SEHNR and CDR2 FQNEAQ (reference sequence). Between the trimmed V and J ends, which lost 6 bases and 7 bases, there was a span of 18 bases. The CDR3 loop reads CASSDLSGSSGYTF. DNA of the CDR3: TGTGCCAGCAGTGATTTGTCGGGGTCTTCTGGCTACACCTTC. Full variable domain (outside the CDR3, taken from reference TRBV7-9 and TRBJ1-2): DTGVSQNPRHKITKRGQNVTFRCDPISEHNRLYWYRQTLGQGPEFLTYFQNEAQLEKSRLLSDRFSAERPKGSFSTLEIQRTEQGDSAMYLCASSDLSGSSGYTFGSGTRLTVV.

In its sample, this clonotype was seen a few times. The V and J genes are TRBV20-1 and TRBJ2-3; D remains unclear. V was clipped by 3 bases and J by 4 bases, with 11 bases between them. The CDR3 is 13 amino acids. Germline V CDR1 and CDR2: DFQATT, SNEGSKA (reference sequence). The DNA of the CDR3 is TGCAGTGCTAGTATGGTGAGGCCAGATACGCAGTATTTT. Protein product: CSASMVRPDTQYF.

This clonotype was observed a few times. The genes are TRBV12-3 or TRBV12-4 and TRBJ1-1, with 9 bases fitting TRBD1. The CDR3 extends over 15 amino acids. Unmatched junction bases numbered 11, after V lost 5 bases and J lost 7 bases. DNA of the CDR3: TGTGCCAGCAGTCTAACACCGGGACAGGGAGGTGAAGCTTTCTTT. Residues: CASSLTPGQGGEAFF.